This T cell receptor (beta chain) stems from a study of blood T cell repertoires in COVID-19. Study-wide context: Samples of COVID-19 (acute and convalescent) were obtained from the United States, Italy and Spain.

Assay: immunoSEQ multiplex PCR; the TCRdb copy retains only in-frame clones and omits some. The sample carries 300,000 to 350,000 clones, about 88% recorded once. V shed 4 bases and J 0 bases; nucleotides not matched to a gene: 4. The CDR3 is 16 amino acids. The germline V gene encodes CDR1 MNHNS and CDR2 SASEGT. Exposed enrollees had met someone with a PCR-confirmed or clinician-diagnosed COVID-19 case at some point within the 2 weeks before study entry. The sequence came from a young woman who had been exposed to COVID-19. This sequence joins TRBV6-1 and TRBJ2-1, with 9 bases that match TRBD2. Material for sequencing was PBMCs or T cells enriched from blood (not recorded which). The CDR3 region has the DNA TGTGCCAGCAGTGGAGCGGGAGGTTTCTCCTACAATGAGCAGTTCTTC. Protein sequence: CASSGAGGFSYNEQFF.